Below are 28 T cell receptor beta chains sequenced from a single sample in a study of T cell responses to AZD1222 COVID-19 vaccine. Here immunoSEQ multiplex PCR was the method, and the copy in TCRdb shows in-frame clones only, minus some. The table includes around 120,000 clones, 85% to 90% detected once. Sequences were derived from peripheral blood, sampled on day 0 of AZD1222 vaccination. The receptor set was obtained from an adult in good health.

This clone has a handful of counts. V is TRBV9 and J is TRBJ1-1; 7 nucleotides align to TRBD1. The CDR3 has 13 amino acids. The V segment lost 2 bases and the J segment 8 bases; nucleotides outside the gene matches: 6. CDR1 and CDR2 from the germline V gene are SGDLS and YYNGEE. CDR3 in DNA: TGTGCCAGCAGCGTCACAGGGGCGGAGGAAGCTTTCTTT. Protein: CASSVTGAEEAFF.

The J gene is TRBJ2-3, the V gene TRBV6-1, with 13 positions matching TRBD2. Germline trimming cut 2 bases from V and 5 bases from J; bases unmatched to any gene: 4. The CDR3 is 16 amino acids. Germline assignment: CDR1 MNHNS and CDR2 SASEGT. Written as DNA, the CDR3 is TGTGCCAGCAGTGAAAGGTGGACTAGCGGGAGAGATACGCAGTATTTT. This encodes CASSERWTSGRDTQYF.

This clone was counted once. This sequence joins TRBV10-3 and TRBJ1-6, with TRBD1 matching over 7 bases. The CDR3 consists of 15 residues. Germline CDR1 reads ENHRY; CDR2 reads SYGVKD. The ends lost 8 bases at V and 5 bases at J; junction bases unmatched: 9. CDR3 region: CAISVRGENNSPLHF. The CDR3 DNA reads as TGTGCCATCTCGGTCAGGGGGGAGAATAATTCACCCCTCCACTTT.

The chain uses TRBV2 and TRBJ1-3; a possible D gene is TRBD1 (6 bases). Germline assignment: CDR1 SNHLY and CDR2 FYNNEI. The CDR3 has 14 amino acids. Trimming pared 5 bases from V and 0 bases from J, leaving 8 bases between. CDR3 protein: CASSQQGSGNTIYF. Here the CDR3 DNA reads TGTGCCAGCAGTCAACAGGGCTCTGGAAACACCATATATTTT. The variable domain in full, with the rest retrieved from reference TRBV2 and TRBJ1-3, is EPEVTQTPSHQVTQMGQEVILRCVPISNHLYFYWYRQILGQKVEFLVSFYNNEISEKSEIFDDQFSVERPDGSNFTLKIRSTKLEDSAMYFCASSQQGSGNTIYFGEGSWLTVV.

This chain joins TRBV20-1 and TRBJ2-7; maybe TRBD1 (5 bases). The germline V and J ends were trimmed by 3 bases and 2 bases, with 14 bases remaining between them. Germline V CDR1 and CDR2: DFQATT, SNEGSKA (reference sequence). This CDR3 contains 14 residues. The CDR3 spells CSASHQGQTYEQYF. DNA for the CDR3: TGCAGTGCTAGTCACCAGGGCCAGACCTACGAGCAGTACTTC.

The chain couples TRBV28 to TRBJ2-7, with a possible D match to TRBD2 (5 bases). CDR1 and CDR2 (germline): MDHEN, SYDVKM. Trimming stripped 5 bases from V and 1 base from J, with 6 bases between. The CDR3 has 12 residues. Here the CDR3 reads CASSRGSYEQYF. The CDR3 region has the DNA TGTGCCAGCAGTCGGGGATCCTACGAGCAGTACTTC.

The chain links TRBV6-5 to TRBJ1-5; possible D gene TRBD1, 5 bases. V lost 3 bases, J lost 6 bases, and 12 bases lay in between. The CDR3 is made up of 14 amino acids. Germline CDR1 is MNHEY and CDR2 is SVGAGI. CDR3 residues: CASSYGQGGQPQHF. CDR3 nucleotides: TGTGCCAGCAGTTATGGGCAGGGCGGTCAGCCCCAGCATTTT.

This sequence joins TRBV12-3 or TRBV12-4 and TRBJ2-3; D may be TRBD1 (6 bases). The CDR3 has 12 amino acids. Deletions cut 7 bases from V and 7 bases from J, with 12 bases between. This chain's CDR3 is CASTPTGNTQYF. The CDR3 DNA is TGTGCCAGCACCCCAACAGGGAATACGCAGTATTTT.

The V call is TRBV7-2, the J call TRBJ2-7; TRBD1 might be the D (6 bases). Germline V gene lookup returns CDR1 SGHTA and CDR2 FQGNSA. The length of the CDR3 is 14 residues. V was cut by 5 bases and J by 4 bases, with 15 bases left in between. DNA of the CDR3: TGTGCCAGCAGCCTCCGGGACAAGAGATACGAGCAGTACTTC. Translating gives CASSLRDKRYEQYF. The whole variable domain, remainder taken from reference TRBV7-2 and TRBJ2-7, is GAGVSQSPSNKVTEKGKDVELRCDPISGHTALYWYRQSLGQGLEFLIYFQGNSAPDKSGLPSDRFSAERTGGSVSTLTIQRTQQEDSAVYLCASSLRDKRYEQYFGPGTRLTVT.

The chain combines TRBV5-4 with TRBJ1-2; D is unresolved. Trimming cost V 4 bases and J 8 bases, with 12 bases left between them. The CDR3 loop spans 12 amino acids. Per germline, CDR1 SGHNT and CDR2 YYREEE (reference sequence). The CDR3 loop is CASSTRTGGYTF. Written as DNA, the CDR3 is TGTGCCAGCAGCACCCGGACGGGCGGCTACACCTTC. Complete variable domain (other parts from reference TRBV5-4 and TRBJ1-2): ETGVTQSPTHLIKTRGQQVTLRCSSQSGHNTVSWYQQALGQGPQFIFQYYREEENGRGNFPPRFSGLQFPNYSSELNVNALELDDSALYLCASSTRTGGYTFGSGTRLTVV.

The chain is built from TRBV7-9 and TRBJ2-2; D might be TRBD1 or TRBD2, each matching 5 bases. CDR3 length: 16 residues. Trimming shortened V by 2 bases and J by 2 bases, and 12 bases separated the two germline ends. The germline V gene has CDR1 SEHNR and CDR2 FQNEAQ (reference sequence). CDR3 region: CASSLWGSINTGELFF. The CDR3 coding sequence is TGTGCCAGCAGCTTATGGGGGTCGATAAACACCGGGGAGCTGTTTTTT.

This sequence joins TRBV27 and TRBJ2-2; tentative D call: TRBD1 (5 bases). The CDR3 consists of 16 residues. Germline loops: CDR1 MNHEY, CDR2 SMNVEV (reference sequence). V was trimmed by 2 bases and J by 0 bases, leaving 10 bases between them. The CDR3 protein is CASSLMGRPNTGELFF. The CDR3 DNA is TGTGCCAGCAGTTTAATGGGGCGTCCGAACACCGGGGAGCTGTTTTTT.

This clone showed up just once. The genes are TRBV28 and TRBJ2-1; 7 bases are shared with TRBD2. The CDR3 is 13 amino acids. V shed 3 bases, J shed 10 bases, and the junction held 6 bases outside the gene matches. Germline CDR1 MDHEN, CDR2 SYDVKM. The DNA for the CDR3 is TGTGCCAGCAGTTTTTTCGACGGGGGGGAGCAGTTCTTC. Its protein product is CASSFFDGGEQFF.

This chain uses TRBV7-2 with TRBJ2-1; 8 positions agree with TRBD2. CDR1 is SGHTA and CDR2 is FQGNSA in the germline V gene. The CDR3 is made up of 15 amino acids. V was pared by 5 bases and J by 5 bases, with 8 bases of the junction left unmatched. The CDR3 region has the DNA TGTGCCAGCAGCCGTCAGAGCGGGGGAGACAATGAGCAGTTCTTC. It encodes CASSRQSGGDNEQFF.

V and J are TRBV6-5 and TRBJ1-4; 7 positions match TRBD1. V shed 8 bases, J shed 8 bases, and the junction held 11 bases outside the gene matches. CDR3 length equals 14 residues. Germline V lookup: CDR1 MNHEY, CDR2 SVGAGI. The CDR3 sequence: CASQIDRAVEKLFF. CDR3 DNA: TGTGCCAGCCAGATCGACAGGGCCGTAGAAAAACTGTTTTTT.

This chain uses TRBV3-1 (or the pseudogene TRBV3-2) with TRBJ2-5; maybe TRBD2 (5 bases). The CDR3 covers 16 residues. V gave up 5 bases and J gave up 0 bases, with 16 bases separating them. Germline loops: CDR1 LGHDT, CDR2 YNNKEL (reference sequence). In DNA, the CDR3 is TGTGCCAGCAGCTCGACTATCACCCTGTACCAAGAGACCCAGTACTTC. This translates into CASSSTITLYQETQYF.

This clone was observed a single time. The chain uses TRBV5-1 and TRBJ1-2; weak D call: TRBD1 (6 bases). This CDR3 contains 17 residues. CDR1 is SGHRS and CDR2 is YFSETQ in the germline V gene. V dropped 4 bases and J dropped 3 bases, with 22 bases sitting between them. The CDR3 spells CASSGGTSRSTDYGYTF. The CDR3 region has the DNA TGCGCCAGCAGCGGGGGGACATCCCGTTCTACCGACTATGGCTACACCTTC.

The chain combines TRBV4-2 with TRBJ2-7, with D possibly TRBD1 on 6 matching bases. V lost 0 bases and J lost 3, with 12 bases in between. CDR3 length equals 15 residues. Per the germline V gene, CDR1 is LGHNA and CDR2 is YNFKEQ. The chain's CDR3 is CASSQDRPGDYEQYF. CDR3 nucleotides: TGTGCCAGCAGCCAAGATCGGCCAGGGGACTACGAGCAGTACTTC.

The J gene is TRBJ1-2, the V gene TRBV30; a possible D gene is TRBD1 (6 bases). V gave up 2 bases and J gave up 8 bases, with 15 bases separating them. Germline CDR1 and CDR2: GTSNPN and SVGIG (reference sequence). This CDR3 is built from 13 residues. The CDR3 DNA reads as TGTGCCTGGAGTTTCGACAGGTCGGGCGGCTACACCTTC. This sequence encodes CAWSFDRSGGYTF.

This clone was observed a single time. The chain combines TRBV9 with TRBJ2-1, with TRBD1 matching 7 bases. Germline V CDR1 and CDR2: SGDLS, YYNGEE. CDR3 length: 13 residues. Trimming cost V 4 bases and J 7 bases; bases outside gene matches: 5. CDR3: CASSTPGQNEQFF. CDR3 sequence (DNA): TGTGCCAGCAGCACCCCGGGACAGAATGAGCAGTTCTTC. The full variable domain, completed using reference TRBV9 and TRBJ2-1, is DSGVTQTPKHLITATGQRVTLRCSPRSGDLSVYWYQQSLDQGLQFLIQYYNGEERAKGNILERFSAQQFPDLHSELNLSSLELGDSALYFCASSTPGQNEQFFGPGTRLTVL.

The CDR3 spells CASSPRSFGNTIYF. The CDR3 nucleotides read TGTGCCAGCAGCCCCCGCAGCTTTGGAAACACCATATATTTT. This sequence joins TRBV14 and TRBJ1-3; D not resolved. The CDR3 sequence is 14 residues long. V dropped 4 bases and J dropped 3 bases, with 10 bases sitting between them. Germline-derived CDR1 and CDR2 are SGHDN and FVKESK.

The gene calls are TRBV28 and TRBJ2-7; 8 bases are a match to TRBD1. CDR1 is MDHEN, CDR2 SYDVKM, per germline. This CDR3 contains 14 residues. V trimming: 6 bases; J trimming: 4 bases; junction bases outside the gene matches: 8. CDR3 DNA: TGTGCCAGCAGGTCAGGGGGCGCAGTGTACGAGCAGTACTTC. Protein: CASRSGGAVYEQYF.

The chain links TRBV5-1 to TRBJ2-7; possible D gene TRBD2, 6 bases. V lost 1 base, J lost 5 bases, and 13 bases lay in between. In germline, CDR1 is SGHRS, CDR2 YFSETQ. The CDR3 length is 14 residues. The chain's CDR3 is CASSLRVSGNEQYF. The CDR3 DNA follows: TGCGCCAGCAGCTTGAGGGTTAGCGGAAACGAGCAGTACTTC.

The chain employs TRBV6-6 and TRBJ2-1; a possible D gene is TRBD2 (6 bases). This CDR3 region has 14 residues. Germline V lookup: CDR1 MNHNY, CDR2 SVGAGI (reference sequence). The V gene lost 8 bases and the J gene lost 5 bases, with 16 bases spanning the gap. The CDR3 nucleotides read TGTGCCAGCGCGGACTACCGAGAAGACAATGAGCAGTTCTTC. Protein: CASADYREDNEQFF.

This clone was counted once. V and J are TRBV7-9 and TRBJ2-3; 8 nucleotides line up with TRBD2. The CDR3 runs 15 residues. Germline V gives CDR1 SEHNR, CDR2 FQNEAQ (reference sequence). V gave up 7 bases and J gave up 4 bases; unmatched junction bases: 10. CDR3 loop: CASNAAAGGADTQYF. The CDR3 DNA reads as TGTGCCAGCAACGCAGCGGCGGGAGGAGCAGATACGCAGTATTTT.

This chain uses TRBV5-1 with TRBJ2-5; TRBD2 matches 13 bases. Germline values: CDR1 SGHRS, CDR2 YFSETQ. This CDR3 has 16 residues. V was pared by 0 bases and J by 5 bases, with 4 bases of the junction left unmatched. The CDR3 sequence is CASSLGGTSGTETQYF. DNA of the CDR3: TGCGCCAGCAGCTTGGGAGGGACTAGCGGGACGGAGACCCAGTACTTC.

Concerning this clone: Relative to the germline gene, one junction end is altered; a read error may explain this. The rearrangement joins TRBV9 to TRBJ2-3, with a possible D match to TRBD1 (6 bases). CDR1 SGDLS and CDR2 YYNGEE come from the germline V gene. This CDR3 spans 15 amino acids. The CDR3 protein is CASSASVGASSTPYF. For the CDR3, the DNA is TGTGCCAGCAGCGCCTCCGTGGGGGCGAGCTCCACGCCGTATTTT.

The CDR3, as DNA: TGTGCCAGCAGTTCGCAGGACCTCCCGAGGGAGCAGTACTTC. Its protein product is CASSSQDLPREQYF. J is TRBJ2-7 and V is TRBV27, with D hard to call. Per the germline V gene, CDR1 is MNHEY and CDR2 is SMNVEV (reference sequence). The V end was cut by 4 bases, the J end by 7 bases, with 17 bases between. The CDR3 is 14 residues long.